These 32 T cell receptor beta chains originate from one sample sequenced in a study of OX40 agonist ivuxolimab in advanced cancers. Using immunoSEQ multiplex PCR, the repertoire was profiled, and TCRdb retains in-frame clones only, with some absent. The data hold approximately 58,000 clones, with roughly 88% observed a single time. The source was CD4+ or CD8+ T cells sorted from blood, collected in a trial of the OX40 agonist ivuxolimab. The receptors originated from an adult with an advanced solid tumor such as melanoma, head and neck, liver or kidney cancer.

The rearrangement joins TRBV7-9 to TRBJ2-3; 10 nucleotides align to TRBD1. Germline-derived CDR1 and CDR2 are SEHNR and FQNEAQ (reference sequence). The CDR3 spans 14 residues. J lost 3 bases, V lost 5 bases, and 2 bases had no gene match. CDR3 in DNA: TGTGCCAGCAGCCTGGGACAGGGGACAGATACGCAGTATTTT. Its protein product is CASSLGQGTDTQYF.

This chain uses TRBV7-2 with TRBJ1-1; D gene uncertain. Trimming left V 5 bases short and J 7 bases short, with 11 bases between. The CDR3 consists of 12 residues. Per the germline V gene, CDR1 is SGHTA and CDR2 is FQGNSA. The CDR3, as DNA: TGTGCCAGCAGCCCCATTCGTTTTGAAGCTTTCTTT. It yields the protein CASSPIRFEAFF.

V usage is TRBV6-5 and J usage is TRBJ2-6, with D perhaps given as TRBD1 or TRBD2 (6 bases each). Germline assignment: CDR1 MNHEY and CDR2 SVGAGI. Trimming removed 4 bases at V and 2 bases at J, with 9 bases between. The CDR3 covers 15 residues. CDR3 residues: CASSFGGTGANVLTF. CDR3 DNA sequence: TGTGCCAGCAGTTTCGGGGGCACTGGGGCCAACGTCCTGACTTTC.

The chain employs TRBV28 and TRBJ1-2; no definite D call. This CDR3 has 10 residues. Per the germline V gene, CDR1 is MDHEN and CDR2 is SYDVKM. V shed 5 bases and J shed 2 bases, with 0 bases lying between them. CDR3 residues: CASSNYGYTF. In DNA, the CDR3 is TGTGCCAGCAGTAACTATGGCTACACCTTC.

V usage is TRBV6-5 and J usage is TRBJ1-2; 7 bases are a match to TRBD1. The V gene end was trimmed by 6 bases and the J gene end by 5 bases; junction bases not matched to a gene: 9. The CDR3 covers 14 residues. Germline V gives CDR1 MNHEY, CDR2 SVGAGI. Here the CDR3 reads CASRTGQAPYGYTF. The CDR3 DNA follows: TGTGCCAGCAGAACAGGACAGGCACCATATGGCTACACCTTC.

The genes are TRBV7-2 and TRBJ2-7; D call uncertain. V was cut by 1 base and J by 4 bases, with 8 bases left in between. CDR1 SGHTA and CDR2 FQGNSA come from the germline V gene. The CDR3 is 13 residues long. This CDR3 is CASSLVAKYEQYF. The CDR3 nucleotides are TGTGCCAGCAGCTTAGTTGCGAAGTACGAGCAGTACTTC.

The chain carries TRBV19 and TRBJ1-1, with unresolved D. CDR1 is LNHDA, CDR2 SQIVND, per germline (reference sequence). The CDR3 runs to 15 residues. V lost 2 bases and J 1 base, leaving 11 bases between the germline ends. CDR3 coding DNA: TGTGCCAGTAGTATATTTGGGCTGGCGAACACTGAAGCTTTCTTT. This codes for CASSIFGLANTEAFF.

This clone was detected only once. CDR3 residues: CASSLESMDAQYF. CDR3 bases: TGTGCCAGCAGCTTGGAAAGTATGGATGCCCAGTACTTC. This chain links TRBV5-4 with TRBJ2-5; D is ambiguous. Germline V CDR1 and CDR2: SGHNT, YYREEE (reference sequence). V lost 0 bases and J lost 9, with 12 bases in between. The CDR3 totals 13 residues. Complete variable domain (other parts from reference TRBV5-4 and TRBJ2-5): ETGVTQSPTHLIKTRGQQVTLRCSSQSGHNTVSWYQQALGQGPQFIFQYYREEENGRGNFPPRFSGLQFPNYSSELNVNALELDDSALYLCASSLESMDAQYFGPGTRLLVL.

The rearrangement links TRBV28 to TRBJ1-2, with unresolved D. The germline V gene encodes CDR1 MDHEN and CDR2 SYDVKM. The V and J ends lost 7 bases and 5 bases respectively, with 11 bases between them. CDR3 length equals 12 residues. The CDR3 region has the DNA TGTGCCAGCACCCTATCAGGATATGGCTACACCTTC. Translation: CASTLSGYGYTF.

The chain recombines TRBV18 with TRBJ2-3; 8 bases line up with TRBD1. The CDR3 covers 18 residues. Germline V gene data show CDR1 as KGHSH and CDR2 as LQKENI. Trimming removed 2 bases from V and 1 base from J; junction bases left unmatched: 11. The CDR3 region is CASSPSGGLGLGTDTQYF. CDR3 nucleotides: TGTGCCAGCTCACCATCAGGGGGCCTCGGCCTTGGCACAGATACGCAGTATTTT.

This clone came up a few times. This chain uses TRBV28 with TRBJ2-7; TRBD2 is a possible D gene (6 bases). The V gene lost 6 bases and the J gene lost 3 bases, with 12 bases spanning the gap. The CDR3 sequence is 13 residues long. CDR1 is MDHEN, CDR2 SYDVKM, per germline. For the CDR3, the DNA is TGTGCCAGCAGCGGGGGACGGCTCTACGAGCAGTACTTC. As protein: CASSGGRLYEQYF. The full variable domain, in which reference TRBV28 and TRBJ2-7 provide the parts outside the CDR3, is DVKVTQSSRYLVKRTGEKVFLECVQDMDHENMFWYRQDPGLGLRLIYFSYDVKMKEKGDIPEGYSVSREKKERFSLILESASTNQTSMYLCASSGGRLYEQYFGPGTRLTVT.

The chain carries TRBV9 and TRBJ1-3, with TRBD1 matching over 8 bases. This CDR3 contains 15 residues. CDR1 and CDR2 (germline): SGDLS, YYNGEE. Trimming at V came to 3 bases and at J to 10 bases, leaving 12 bases not matched to a gene. The CDR3 DNA reads TGTGCCAGCAGCGGACAGACAGGGGTCCCGACAACCATATATTTT. As protein: CASSGQTGVPTTIYF.

This rearrangement joins TRBV7-9 to TRBJ2-1; D is possibly TRBD1 or TRBD2 (5 bases each). CDR1 is SEHNR and CDR2 is FQNEAQ in the germline V gene (reference sequence). The germline V and J ends were trimmed by 5 bases and 6 bases, with 11 bases remaining between them. This CDR3 is 13 amino acids long. Here the CDR3 DNA reads TGTGCCAGCAGCCCAGGGACGGGCAATGAGCAGTTCTTC. Protein: CASSPGTGNEQFF.

This clone was observed once. CDR3 region: CSVGRTEGETQYF. The CDR3 coding sequence is TGCAGCGTTGGTCGGACAGAGGGAGAGACCCAGTACTTC. The rearrangement uses TRBV29-1 and TRBJ2-5; maybe TRBD1 (6 bases). The V and J ends lost 4 bases and 4 bases respectively, with 13 bases between them. Germline CDR1 SQVTM, CDR2 ANQGSEA. The CDR3 has 13 residues.

The J gene is TRBJ2-3, the V gene TRBV6-4; no firm D call. The CDR3 contains 14 residues. Trimming took 4 bases from V and 1 from J, leaving 9 bases between them. In germline, CDR1 is MRHNA, CDR2 SNTAGT. The CDR3 sequence: CASSAYGGTDTQYF. CDR3 DNA: TGTGCCAGCAGTGCGTACGGCGGCACAGATACGCAGTATTTT.

V usage is TRBV9 and J usage is TRBJ1-3; D is unresolved. The CDR3 extends over 15 amino acids. Germline CDR1 SGDLS, CDR2 YYNGEE. Trimming removed 1 base at V and 5 bases at J, with 13 bases between. CDR3 sequence reads: CASSVSTESRNTIYF. DNA of the CDR3: TGTGCCAGCAGCGTAAGCACCGAGAGCAGAAACACCATATATTTT.

The count of this clone is one. This chain links TRBV5-6 with TRBJ2-4; TRBD2 is a possible D gene (6 bases). The CDR3 is 14 residues long. V was pared by 1 base and J by 8 bases, with 13 bases between. From germline, CDR1 is SGHDT and CDR2 YYEEEE. The CDR3 is CASSLKTSIDIQYF. The CDR3 nucleotides are TGTGCCAGCAGCTTGAAGACTAGTATCGACATTCAGTACTTC.

The chain's CDR3 is CAISPNRATNEKLFF. Written as DNA, the CDR3 is TGTGCCATCAGTCCGAACAGGGCAACTAATGAAAAACTGTTTTTT. J is TRBJ1-4 and V is TRBV10-3; possibly TRBD1 for D (6 bases). This CDR3 has 15 residues. V was clipped by 5 bases and J by 0 bases, with 10 bases between them. Germline CDR1 is ENHRY and CDR2 is SYGVKD.

The rearrangement joins TRBV9 to TRBJ2-1; D is tentatively TRBD1 or TRBD2 (6 bases each). Germline V gives CDR1 SGDLS, CDR2 YYNGEE. V dropped 0 bases and J dropped 7 bases, with 8 bases sitting between them. This CDR3 is built from 13 residues. In DNA form, the CDR3 reads TGTGCCAGCAGCGTAGCGGGGGCAAATGAGCAGTTCTTC. Encoded protein: CASSVAGANEQFF. Supplemented by reference TRBV9 and TRBJ2-1, the full variable domain reads DSGVTQTPKHLITATGQRVTLRCSPRSGDLSVYWYQQSLDQGLQFLIQYYNGEERAKGNILERFSAQQFPDLHSELNLSSLELGDSALYFCASSVAGANEQFFGPGTRLTVL.

The chain links TRBV19 to TRBJ1-1, with D perhaps matching TRBD1 (6 bases). Trimming removed 5 bases at V and 6 bases at J, with 19 bases between. Germline CDR1 reads LNHDA; CDR2 reads SQIVND (reference sequence). The CDR3 runs to 15 residues. CDR3 DNA: TGTGCCAGTAGTCCCTCCACAGGGTCGGGCTCTGAAGCTTTCTTT. Amino acid sequence: CASSPSTGSGSEAFF.

On this clone itself: The junction shows a germline mismatch at one end, possibly a read error. This rearrangement joins TRBV7-7 to TRBJ2-5, with TRBD1 as a possible D gene (6 bases). The CDR3 is 15 amino acids. Per the germline V gene, CDR1 is SSHAT and CDR2 is FNYEAQ (reference sequence). The CDR3 reads CASSSSPTGIETQYF. The DNA of the CDR3 is TGTGCTAGCAGCTCTTCCCCCACAGGGATAGAGACCCAGTACTTC.

The CDR3 loop reads CASGGRDTTRPSTNEKLFF. The CDR3 DNA follows: TGTGCCAGCGGAGGTAGGGACACGACACGACCCTCAACTAATGAAAAACTGTTTTTT. The chain carries TRBV21-1 and TRBJ1-4; the D call TRBD1 from the table was never checked on the DNA. TRBV21-1 represents a pseudogene. The CDR3 is made up of 19 amino acids.

CDR3 region: CASSYGKDRGNTIYF. CDR3 sequence (DNA): TGTGCCAGCAGTTATGGAAAAGACCGAGGAAACACCATATATTTT. The rearrangement links TRBV6-5 to TRBJ1-3; D gene ambiguous. The CDR3 contains 15 residues. In germline, CDR1 is MNHEY, CDR2 SVGAGI. With 3 bases removed from V and 4 bases from J, the gap between germline ends came to 13 bases.

V usage is TRBV7-3 and J usage is TRBJ2-2; D remains ambiguous. The V gene's germline CDR1 is SGHTA and CDR2 FQGTGA. The length of the CDR3 is 13 residues. V was cut by 5 bases and J by 3 bases, with 7 bases left in between. The CDR3 DNA reads as TGTGCCAGCAGCCCATCGTACACCGGGGAGCTGTTTTTT. This gives the protein CASSPSYTGELFF. The full variable domain, its missing parts supplied by reference TRBV7-3 and TRBJ2-2, is GAGVSQTPSNKVTEKGKYVELRCDPISGHTALYWYRQSLGQGPEFLIYFQGTGAADDSGLPNDRFFAVRPEGSVSTLKIQRTERGDSAVYLCASSPSYTGELFFGEGSRLTVL.

The chain has TRBV28 and TRBJ2-7; 8 bases agree with TRBD1. V lost 5 bases, J lost 4 bases, and 1 base stayed unmatched. In germline, CDR1 is MDHEN, CDR2 SYDVKM. The CDR3 spans 12 residues. CDR3 in amino acids: CASSRQGYEQYF. The CDR3 region has the DNA TGTGCCAGCAGTCGACAGGGGTACGAGCAGTACTTC.

The chain links TRBV28 to TRBJ2-1; weak D call: TRBD2 (5 bases). This CDR3 contains 14 residues. With 2 bases removed from V and 5 bases from J, the gap between germline ends came to 10 bases. Germline V lookup: CDR1 MDHEN, CDR2 SYDVKM. The CDR3 DNA sequence: TGTGCCAGCAGTTTAAAACAGCGGAACAATGAGCAGTTCTTC. Its translation is CASSLKQRNNEQFF. Using reference TRBV28 and TRBJ2-1 for the parts outside the CDR3, the full variable domain is DVKVTQSSRYLVKRTGEKVFLECVQDMDHENMFWYRQDPGLGLRLIYFSYDVKMKEKGDIPEGYSVSREKKERFSLILESASTNQTSMYLCASSLKQRNNEQFFGPGTRLTVL.

As to this clone: Sequence at one end of the junction differs from germline and may be a read error. This chain connects TRBV7-7 to TRBJ2-5, with D maybe TRBD2 (6 bases). This CDR3 contains 14 residues. Germline assignment: CDR1 SSHAT and CDR2 FNYEAQ (reference sequence). CDR3 bases: TGTGCTAGCAGCGCCTCGACTAGATCGGAGACCCAGTACTTC. It translates to CASSASTRSETQYF. The full variable domain, rest sourced from reference TRBV7-7 and TRBJ2-5, is GAGVSQSPRYKVTKRGQDVTLRCDPISSHATLYWYQQALGQGPEFLTYFNYEAQPDKSGLPSDRFSAERPEGSISTLTIQRTEQRDSAMYRCASSASTRSETQYFGPGTRLLVL.

This clone was counted between two and nine times. This sequence joins TRBV19 and TRBJ1-2; D is perhaps TRBD1 (5 bases). With 5 bases removed from V and 4 bases from J, the gap between germline ends came to 14 bases. The germline CDR1 and CDR2 sequences are LNHDA and SQIVND (reference sequence). This CDR3 contains 14 residues. The CDR3 DNA is TGTGCCAGTAGTCCCCGGGACCTAGCCTATGGCTACACCTTC. Amino acid sequence: CASSPRDLAYGYTF.

J is TRBJ1-5 and V is TRBV6-5; TRBD1 matches 8 bases. Germline V lookup: CDR1 MNHEY, CDR2 SVGAGI. V lost 2 bases to trimming and J lost 6 bases; unmatched junction nucleotides: 6. The CDR3 is 15 residues long. CDR3 protein: CASSYVQGASQPQHF. The CDR3 nucleotides are TGTGCCAGCAGTTACGTCCAGGGGGCGAGTCAGCCCCAGCATTTT.

The V and J genes are TRBV9 and TRBJ2-2; TRBD2 agrees at 11 bases. J gave up 6 bases and V 5 bases, and 9 bases lay outside the gene matches. The length of the CDR3 is 16 residues. Germline lookup yields CDR1 SGDLS and CDR2 YYNGEE. The DNA for the CDR3 is TGTGCCAGCAGTACCCCGGGACTAGCGGCCCCCGGGGAGCTGTTTTTT. It translates to CASSTPGLAAPGELFF.

The chain employs TRBV5-8 and TRBJ2-7, with 11 nucleotides matching TRBD1. Trimming at V came to 4 bases and at J to 4 bases, leaving 7 bases not matched to a gene. Germline V gene lookup returns CDR1 SGHTS and CDR2 YDEGEE. The length of the CDR3 is 15 residues. CDR3 nucleotide sequence: TGTGCCAGCAGCGCAAGGACAGGGGGCTTTTACGAGCAGTACTTC. Its protein product is CASSARTGGFYEQYF. Supplemented by reference TRBV5-8 and TRBJ2-7, the full variable domain reads EAGVTQSPTHLIKTRGQQATLRCSPISGHTSVYWYQQALGLGLQFLLWYDEGEERNRGNFPPRFSGRQFPNYSSELNVNALELEDSALYLCASSARTGGFYEQYFGPGTRLTVT.

V gene TRBV18 combines with J gene TRBJ1-5; the D is unclear. CDR1 and CDR2 from the germline V gene are KGHSH and LQKENI. V was trimmed by 3 bases and J by 4 bases, leaving 13 bases between them. The CDR3 has 15 residues. CDR3 loop: CASSPSSMGNQPQHF. DNA of the CDR3: TGTGCCAGCTCACCCTCTTCGATGGGAAATCAGCCCCAGCATTTT.